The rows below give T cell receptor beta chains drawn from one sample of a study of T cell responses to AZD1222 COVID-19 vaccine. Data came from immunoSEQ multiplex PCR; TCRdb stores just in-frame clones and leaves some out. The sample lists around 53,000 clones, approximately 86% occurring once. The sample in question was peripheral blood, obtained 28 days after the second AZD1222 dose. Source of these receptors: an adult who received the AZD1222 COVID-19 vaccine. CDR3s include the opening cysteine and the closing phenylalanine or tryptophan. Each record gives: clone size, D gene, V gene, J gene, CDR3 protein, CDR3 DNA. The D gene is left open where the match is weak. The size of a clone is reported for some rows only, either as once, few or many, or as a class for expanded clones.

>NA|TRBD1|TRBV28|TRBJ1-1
CASRPEVGGNTEAFF
TGTGCCAGCCGTCCTGAGGTAGGGGGCAACACTGAAGCTTTCTTT
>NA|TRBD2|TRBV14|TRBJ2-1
CASSHLAGNYNEQFF
TGTGCCAGCAGCCATCTAGCGGGAAACTACAATGAGCAGTTCTTC
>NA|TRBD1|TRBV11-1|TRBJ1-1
CASSSYPGQMNTEAFF
TGTGCCAGCAGCTCCTACCCGGGACAGATGAACACTGAAGCTTTCTTT
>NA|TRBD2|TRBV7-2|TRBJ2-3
CASSGLTSGSTDTQYF
TGTGCCAGCAGCGGACTGACTAGCGGAAGCACAGATACGCAGTATTTT
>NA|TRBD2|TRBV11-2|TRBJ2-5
CASRLAGGVTETQYF
TGTGCCAGCAGACTAGCGGGGGGGGTCACGGAGACCCAGTACTTC
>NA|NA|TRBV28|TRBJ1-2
CASKRIGYTF
TGTGCCAGCAAGCGGATCGGCTACACCTTC
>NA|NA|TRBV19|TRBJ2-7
CASSKDQRAGYEQYF
TGTGCCAGTAGTAAGGATCAGCGGGCGGGGTACGAGCAGTACTTC
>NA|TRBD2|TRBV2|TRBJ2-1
CASSGLGQFF
TGTGCCAGCAGCGGACTAGGGCAGTTCTTC
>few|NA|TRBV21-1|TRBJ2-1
CASSTAGQGWDEQFF
TGTGCCAGCAGCACTGCGGGACAGGGGTGGGATGAGCAGTTCTTC
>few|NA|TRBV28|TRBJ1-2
CASSLANYGYTF
TGTGCCAGCAGCCTCGCTAACTATGGCTACACCTTC
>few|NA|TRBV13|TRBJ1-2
CASSLGRVNYGYTF
TGTGCCAGCAGCTTGGGCAGGGTTAACTATGGCTACACCTTC
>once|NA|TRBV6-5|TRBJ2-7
CASSFRMGEQYF
TGTGCCAGCAGCTTTCGTATGGGGGAGCAGTACTTC
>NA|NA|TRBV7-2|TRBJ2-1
CASSATPGKDIEQFF
TGTGCCAGCAGCGCGACCCCTGGGAAAGATATAGAGCAGTTCTTC
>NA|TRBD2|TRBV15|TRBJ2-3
CATSRDRLAGGPQDTQYF
TGTGCCACCAGCAGAGATCGGTTAGCGGGAGGGCCCCAAGATACGCAGTATTTT
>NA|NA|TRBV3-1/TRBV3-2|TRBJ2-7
CASSQGLGSAYEQYF
TGTGCCAGCAGCCAAGGACTAGGGTCCGCCTACGAGCAGTACTTC
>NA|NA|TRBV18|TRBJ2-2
CASSPFRDTGELFF
TGTGCCAGCTCACCCTTCAGGGACACCGGGGAGCTGTTTTTT
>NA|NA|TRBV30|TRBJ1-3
CAWSDGLSGNTIYF
TGTGCCTGGAGTGACGGCCTCTCTGGAAACACCATATATTTT
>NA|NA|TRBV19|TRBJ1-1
CASSMGQYRMNTEAFF
TGTGCCAGTAGTATGGGGCAGTACCGTATGAACACTGAAGCTTTCTTT